This entry is about one T cell receptor (beta chain). Random hexamers were used to reverse transcribe the RNA input (about 0.5 to 1 ug). The amplification used immunoSEQ multiplex PCR on TCR beta CDR3; it spanned 54 Vbeta and 13 Jbeta. TCRdb independently ran MiXCR on the immunoSEQ multiplex PCR reads; one entry per CDR3 protein. The table lists some 200,000 distinct CDR3 sequences, 90% to 96% of them singletons. CDR3 length: 13 residues. These data are taken from a study of CD8 T cells in Susac syndrome. The rearrangement links TRBV21-1 to TRBJ1-4. TRBV21-1 is a known pseudogene. The sequence derives from a human donor with Susac syndrome. The sequenced sample consisted of CD4+ T cells from PBMCs. The CDR3 DNA sequence: TGTGCCACCACGGACTTCGCCTCTGAAAAACTGTTTTTT. It is translated as CATTDFASEKLFF.